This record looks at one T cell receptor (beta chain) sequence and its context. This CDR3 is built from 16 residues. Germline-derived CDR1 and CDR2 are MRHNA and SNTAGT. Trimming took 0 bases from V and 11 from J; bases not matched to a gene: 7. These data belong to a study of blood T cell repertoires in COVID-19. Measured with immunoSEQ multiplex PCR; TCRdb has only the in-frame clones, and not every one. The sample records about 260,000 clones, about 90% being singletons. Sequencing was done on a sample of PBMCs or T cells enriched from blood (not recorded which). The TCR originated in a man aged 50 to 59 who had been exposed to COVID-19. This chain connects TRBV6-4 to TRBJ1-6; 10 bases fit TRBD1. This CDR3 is CASSDSTDRGPTPLHF. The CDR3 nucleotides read TGTGCCAGCAGTGACTCTACCGACAGGGGGCCAACACCCCTCCACTTT.